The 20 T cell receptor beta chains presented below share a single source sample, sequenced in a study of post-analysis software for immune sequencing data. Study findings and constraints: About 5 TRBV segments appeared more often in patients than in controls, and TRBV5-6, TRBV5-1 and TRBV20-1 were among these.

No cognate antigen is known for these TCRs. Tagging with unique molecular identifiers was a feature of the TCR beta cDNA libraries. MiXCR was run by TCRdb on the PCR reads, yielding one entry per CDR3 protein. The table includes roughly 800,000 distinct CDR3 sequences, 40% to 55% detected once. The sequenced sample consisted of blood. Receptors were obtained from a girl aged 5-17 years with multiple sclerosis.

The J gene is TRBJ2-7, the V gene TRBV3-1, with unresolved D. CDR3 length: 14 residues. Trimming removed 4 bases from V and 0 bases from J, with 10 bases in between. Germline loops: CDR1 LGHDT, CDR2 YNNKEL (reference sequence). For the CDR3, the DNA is TGTGCCAGCAGCCTTAGCACGGTCTCCTACGAGCAGTACTTC. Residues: CASSLSTVSYEQYF.

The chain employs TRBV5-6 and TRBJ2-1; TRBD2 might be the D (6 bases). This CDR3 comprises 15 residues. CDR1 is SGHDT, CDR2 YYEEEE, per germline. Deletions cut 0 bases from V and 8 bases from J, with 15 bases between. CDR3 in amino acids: CASSLGVADYDEQFF. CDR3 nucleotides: TGTGCCAGCAGCTTGGGGGTGGCGGACTATGATGAGCAGTTCTTC.

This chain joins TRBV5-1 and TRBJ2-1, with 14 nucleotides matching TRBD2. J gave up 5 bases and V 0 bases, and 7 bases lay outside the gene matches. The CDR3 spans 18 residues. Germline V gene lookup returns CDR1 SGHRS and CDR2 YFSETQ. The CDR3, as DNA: TGCGCCAGCAGCTTGGCCCACGGACTAGCGGGGGGTCACAATGAGCAGTTCTTC. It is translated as CASSLAHGLAGGHNEQFF.

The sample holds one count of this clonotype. The chain's CDR3 is CASSLYDTGELFF. The CDR3 region has the DNA TGTGCCAGCAGCCTCTACGACACCGGGGAGCTGTTTTTT. V usage is TRBV7-2 and J usage is TRBJ2-2; D ambiguous. Trimming took 5 bases from V and 3 from J, leaving 7 bases between them. This CDR3 has 13 residues. Germline V gene lookup returns CDR1 SGHTA and CDR2 FQGNSA.

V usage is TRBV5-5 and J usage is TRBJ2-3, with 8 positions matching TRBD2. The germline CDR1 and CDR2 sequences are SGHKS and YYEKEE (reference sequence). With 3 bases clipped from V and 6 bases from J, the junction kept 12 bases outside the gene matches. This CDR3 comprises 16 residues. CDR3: CASSSSRGATRDTQYF. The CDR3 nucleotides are TGTGCCAGCAGCTCCTCGCGGGGGGCTACGAGGGATACGCAGTATTTT.

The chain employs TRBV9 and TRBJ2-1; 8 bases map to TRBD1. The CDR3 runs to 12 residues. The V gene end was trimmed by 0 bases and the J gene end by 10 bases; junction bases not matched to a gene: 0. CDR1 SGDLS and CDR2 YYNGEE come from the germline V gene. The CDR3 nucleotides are TGTGCCAGCAGCGTAGGACAGGGGGAGCAGTTCTTC. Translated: CASSVGQGEQFF.

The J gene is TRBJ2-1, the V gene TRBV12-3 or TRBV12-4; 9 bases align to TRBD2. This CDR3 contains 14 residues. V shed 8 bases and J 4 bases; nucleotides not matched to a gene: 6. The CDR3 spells CASGREGRYNEQFF. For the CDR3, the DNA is TGTGCCAGCGGGCGGGAGGGCCGGTACAATGAGCAGTTCTTC.

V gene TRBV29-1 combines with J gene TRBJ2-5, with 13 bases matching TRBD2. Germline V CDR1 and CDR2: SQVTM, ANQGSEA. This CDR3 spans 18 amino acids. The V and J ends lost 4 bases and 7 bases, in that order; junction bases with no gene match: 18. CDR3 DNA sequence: TGCAGCGTTGTCCGGACTAGCGGGAGAGGGGGGGGTTTGGGGACCCAGTACTTC. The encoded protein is CSVVRTSGRGGGLGTQYF.

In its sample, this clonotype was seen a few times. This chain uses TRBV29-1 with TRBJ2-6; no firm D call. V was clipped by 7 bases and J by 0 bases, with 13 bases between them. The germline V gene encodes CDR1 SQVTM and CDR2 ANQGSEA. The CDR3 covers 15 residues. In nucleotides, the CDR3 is TGCAGCGCTCTGGCAGGACCCTCTGGGGCCAACGTCCTGACTTTC. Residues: CSALAGPSGANVLTF.

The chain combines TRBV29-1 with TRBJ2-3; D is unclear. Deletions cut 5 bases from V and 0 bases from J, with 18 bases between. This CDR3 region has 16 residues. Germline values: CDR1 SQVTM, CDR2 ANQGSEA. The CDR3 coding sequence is TGCAGCGTTAGCCCCCCTAGGGTCACCAGCACAGATACGCAGTATTTT. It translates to CSVSPPRVTSTDTQYF.

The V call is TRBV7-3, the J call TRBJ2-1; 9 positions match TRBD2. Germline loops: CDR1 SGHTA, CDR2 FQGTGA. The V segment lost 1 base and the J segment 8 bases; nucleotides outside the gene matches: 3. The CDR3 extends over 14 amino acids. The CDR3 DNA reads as TGTGCCAGCAGCTTAAGCGGGAGGGGGGATGAGCAGTTCTTC. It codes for CASSLSGRGDEQFF.

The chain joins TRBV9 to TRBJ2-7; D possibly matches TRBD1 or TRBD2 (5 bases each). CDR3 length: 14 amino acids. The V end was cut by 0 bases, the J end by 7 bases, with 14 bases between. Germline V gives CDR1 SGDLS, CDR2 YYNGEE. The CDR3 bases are TGTGCCAGCAGCGTAGAAGGGACGGTAGATGAGCAGTACTTC. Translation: CASSVEGTVDEQYF.

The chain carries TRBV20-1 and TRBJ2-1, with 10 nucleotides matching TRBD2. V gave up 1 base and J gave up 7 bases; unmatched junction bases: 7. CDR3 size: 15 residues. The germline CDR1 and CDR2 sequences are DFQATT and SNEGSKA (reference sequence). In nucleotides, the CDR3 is TGCAGTGCTAGAGCCGCTAGCGGGAGTGTGAATGAGCAGTTCTTC. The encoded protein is CSARAASGSVNEQFF.

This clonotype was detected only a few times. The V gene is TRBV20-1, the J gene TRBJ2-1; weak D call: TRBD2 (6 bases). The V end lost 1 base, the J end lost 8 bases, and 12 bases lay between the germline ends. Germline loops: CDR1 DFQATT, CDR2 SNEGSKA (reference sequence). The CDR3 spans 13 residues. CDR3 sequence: CSARVGSGYEQFF. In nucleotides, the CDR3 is TGCAGTGCTAGAGTCGGGAGCGGCTATGAGCAGTTCTTC.

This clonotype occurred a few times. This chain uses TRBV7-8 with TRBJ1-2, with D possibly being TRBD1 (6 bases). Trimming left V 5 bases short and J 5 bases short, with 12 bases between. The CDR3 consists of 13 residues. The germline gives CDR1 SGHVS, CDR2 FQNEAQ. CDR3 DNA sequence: TGTGCCAGCAGCGCCGACAGGAAGTATGGCTACACCTTC. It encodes CASSADRKYGYTF.

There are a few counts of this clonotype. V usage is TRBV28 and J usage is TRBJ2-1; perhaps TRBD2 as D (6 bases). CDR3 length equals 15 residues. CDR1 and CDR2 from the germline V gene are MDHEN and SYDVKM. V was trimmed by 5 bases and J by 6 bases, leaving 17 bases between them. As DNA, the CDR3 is TGTGCCAGCAGTCTCACCAGAGGAGGGGCCAATGAGCAGTTCTTC. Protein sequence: CASSLTRGGANEQFF.

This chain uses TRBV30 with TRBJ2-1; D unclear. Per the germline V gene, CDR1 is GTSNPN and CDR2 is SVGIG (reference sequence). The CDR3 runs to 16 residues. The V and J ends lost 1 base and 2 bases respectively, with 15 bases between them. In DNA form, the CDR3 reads TGTGCCTGGAGTGGCGGCGTAACACCCACCTACAATGAGCAGTTCTTC. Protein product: CAWSGGVTPTYNEQFF. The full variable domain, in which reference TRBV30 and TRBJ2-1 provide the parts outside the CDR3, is SQTIHQWPATLVQPVGSPLSLECTVEGTSNPNLYWYRQAAGRGLQLLFYSVGIGQISSEVPQNLSASRPQDRQFILSSKKLLLSDSGFYLCAWSGGVTPTYNEQFFGPGTRLTVL.

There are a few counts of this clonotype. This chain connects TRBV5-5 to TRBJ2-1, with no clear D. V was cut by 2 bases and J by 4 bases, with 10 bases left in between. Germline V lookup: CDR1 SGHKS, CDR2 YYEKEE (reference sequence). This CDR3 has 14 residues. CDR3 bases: TGTGCCAGCAGCTTCACGAGATTTTACAATGAGCAGTTCTTC. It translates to CASSFTRFYNEQFF.

The CDR3: CASSSATGSGTQYF. The DNA of the CDR3 is TGCGCCAGCAGCTCGGCGACAGGGAGTGGGACCCAGTACTTC. The chain joins TRBV5-1 to TRBJ2-4; TRBD1 agrees at 7 bases. The end of the DNA is better explained by TRBJ2-5, so the J call may be wrong. CDR3 size: 14 residues. Germline V gene lookup returns CDR1 SGHRS and CDR2 YFSETQ.

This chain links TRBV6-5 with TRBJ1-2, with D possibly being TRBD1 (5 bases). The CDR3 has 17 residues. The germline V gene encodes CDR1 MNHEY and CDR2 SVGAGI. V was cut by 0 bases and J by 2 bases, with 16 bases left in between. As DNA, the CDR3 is TGTGCCAGCAGTTACTCGAGTGTCTCTCCAGGGAACTATGGCTACACCTTC. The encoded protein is CASSYSSVSPGNYGYTF.